A selection of T cell receptor beta chains follows, all from one sample in a study of blood T cell repertoires in COVID-19. Clones were read by immunoSEQ multiplex PCR, and TCRdb kept only the in-frame ones, dropping some. The table lists fewer than 40,000 clones, approximately 85% of them singletons. The specimen was peripheral blood. The source of these receptors is a human donor in a cohort sampled during active COVID-19. CDR3s include the opening cysteine and the closing phenylalanine or tryptophan. Fields, in order: D gene, J gene, V gene, clone size, CDR3 protein, CDR3 DNA. The D gene is left open where the match is weak. Part of the rows lack a size; the others show once, few, many or a class for expanded clones.

>TRBD1|TRBJ2-7|TRBV19|few
CASSSPGQGRYEQYF
TGTGCCAGTAGTTCCCCCGGACAGGGGAGATACGAGCAGTACTTC
>TRBD1|TRBJ1-2|TRBV3-1/TRBV3-2|-
CASSPRQGSYGYTF
TGTGCCAGCAGCCCCCGACAGGGATCCTATGGCTACACCTTC
>TRBD1|TRBJ2-7|TRBV29-1|once
CSVEEGQGLRRQYF
TGCAGCGTTGAAGAGGGACAGGGCCTACGGCGGCAGTACTTC
>TRBD1|TRBJ1-2|TRBV5-4|-
CASSLGRQGQLDGYTF
TGTGCCAGCAGCTTGGGGAGACAGGGGCAATTGGATGGCTACACCTTC
>-|TRBJ1-6|TRBV5-1|-
CASSEDSRQARSPLHF
TGCGCCAGCAGCGAGGACTCCCGACAGGCCCGTTCACCCCTCCACTTT
>TRBD2|TRBJ2-2|TRBV6-5|-
CASGERGNTGELFF
TGTGCCAGCGGGGAGCGGGGTAACACCGGGGAGCTGTTTTTT
>-|TRBJ1-2|TRBV11-1|-
CASSIQGSDGYTF
TGTGCCAGCAGCATACAGGGATCTGATGGCTACACCTTC
>TRBD2|TRBJ2-7|TRBV5-4|few
CASSLAGGPAYEQYF
TGTGCCAGCAGCTTGGCGGGAGGGCCCGCCTACGAGCAGTACTTC
>-|TRBJ2-7|TRBV27|few
CASTSRSYEQYF
TGTGCCAGCACCTCCCGGTCCTACGAGCAGTACTTC
>-|TRBJ1-4|TRBV4-1|once
CASSQGGGRSNEKLFF
TGCGCCAGCAGCCAAGGGGGGGGGCGGAGTAATGAAAAACTGTTTTTT
>TRBD2|TRBJ2-1|TRBV7-2|-
CASSFPGLVMYEQFF
TGTGCCAGCAGCTTTCCGGGACTAGTCATGTATGAGCAGTTCTTC
>TRBD2|TRBJ2-1|TRBV6-5|-
CASSASGGSYNEQFF
TGTGCCAGCAGCGCCAGCGGGGGCTCCTACAATGAGCAGTTCTTC
>-|TRBJ2-7|TRBV5-1|-
CASSLEGWGTDYEQYF
TGCGCCAGCAGCTTGGAGGGTTGGGGGACTGACTACGAGCAGTACTTC
>-|TRBJ2-7|TRBV12-5|-
CASGLEAGPYEQYF
TGTGCTAGTGGCCTTGAAGCGGGTCCCTACGAGCAGTACTTC
>-|TRBJ2-7|TRBV27|-
CASSSTPSQGFYLSFFGEQYF
TGTGCCAGCAGTTCGACCCCCTCCCAGGGGTTTTATTTAAGTTTCTTTGGCGAGCAGTACTTC
>-|TRBJ2-4|TRBV30|-
CAWMKRGAKNIQYF
TGTGCCTGGATGAAACGGGGGGCCAAAAACATTCAGTACTTC
>TRBD1|TRBJ1-1|TRBV6-5|once
CASSYRTGVMNTEAFF
TGTGCCAGCAGTTACCGGACAGGGGTTATGAACACTGAAGCTTTCTTT
>TRBD2|TRBJ2-1|TRBV5-4|-
CASSLSAGAMGNEQFF
TGTGCCAGCAGCTTGTCCGCGGGAGCCATGGGGAATGAGCAGTTCTTC
>-|TRBJ1-6|TRBV7-8|-
CASTPYRISYNSPLHF
TGTGCCAGCACCCCCTATCGCATCTCCTATAATTCACCCCTCCACTTT
>-|TRBJ1-5|TRBV29-1|-
CSVWAGGNQPQHF
TGCAGCGTTTGGGCCGGTGGCAATCAGCCCCAGCATTTT
>-|TRBJ1-3|TRBV5-1|few
CASSLGASGNTIYF
TGCGCCAGCAGCTTGGGGGCCTCTGGAAACACCATATATTTT
>-|TRBJ2-2|TRBV6-5|-
CAVRVFTGELFF
TGTGCGGTCAGGGTTTTCACCGGGGAGCTGTTTTTT
>-|TRBJ1-4|TRBV5-3|-
CARSLRGEKLFF
TGTGCCAGAAGCTTGCGGGGTGAAAAACTGTTTTTT
>-|TRBJ1-1|TRBV19|-
CASSIQGRGTEAFF
TGTGCCAGTAGTATACAAGGGCGGGGGACTGAAGCTTTCTTT
>-|TRBJ1-2|TRBV7-3|-
CASSYGQSYGYTF
TGTGCCAGCAGTTATGGACAGTCCTATGGCTACACCTTC
>-|TRBJ2-7|TRBV12-5|-
CASGLALVGEAYEQYF
TGTGCTAGTGGTTTGGCCTTGGTGGGAGAAGCCTACGAGCAGTACTTC